The 15 T cell receptor beta chains given below trace back to one sample, sequenced in a study of shared clonotypes between healthy human individuals. Produced via immunoSEQ multiplex PCR; TCRdb's table is partial and in-frame only. The sample includes 2 million to 2.5 million clones, 95% of them seen just once. The source material was naive CD4+ T cells sorted from blood. Subset of the sample: CD45RA+ positively selected. The source of these receptors is a man aged 18 to 30 in good health.

The chain links TRBV2 to TRBJ2-7, with TRBD1 matching over 8 bases. This CDR3 spans 12 amino acids. The J segment lost 6 bases and the V segment lost 8 bases, leaving 6 bases of the junction unmatched. CDR1 is SNHLY, CDR2 FYNNEI, per germline. CDR3 sequence reads: CASDRTGIEQYF. The CDR3, as DNA: TGTGCCAGCGACCGGACAGGGATCGAGCAGTACTTC.

CDR3 in amino acids: CASSPGLKVGTEAFF. DNA for the CDR3: TGTGCCAGCTCACCGGGCCTCAAGGTAGGCACTGAAGCTTTCTTT. The rearrangement uses TRBV18 and TRBJ1-1, with no clear D. Trimming cost V 3 bases and J 4 bases, with 15 bases left between them. Germline CDR1 reads KGHSH; CDR2 reads LQKENI. This CDR3 spans 15 amino acids.

Regarding this clone: Other DNA sequences in the same sample also yield this CDR3. CDR3 bases: TGTGCCAGCAGCTTAGGACTAGCGGCTTACAATGAGCAGTTCTTC. It specifies CASSLGLAAYNEQFF. The chain uses TRBV11-2 and TRBJ2-1, with 9 bases lining up with TRBD2. Looked up from germline, CDR1 is SGHAT and CDR2 is FQNNGV. This CDR3 contains 15 residues. The V gene end was trimmed by 1 base and the J gene end by 4 bases; junction bases not matched to a gene: 2.

This chain joins TRBV10-3 and TRBJ1-2; D perhaps matches TRBD1 (5 bases). This CDR3 has 13 residues. The germline gives CDR1 ENHRY, CDR2 SYGVKD. Trimming cost V 5 bases and J 3 bases, with 10 bases left between them. CDR3 amino acids: CAISIGADYGYTF. The CDR3 DNA follows: TGTGCCATCAGTATCGGGGCCGACTATGGCTACACCTTC.

The chain uses TRBV18 and TRBJ2-1; 9 nucleotides match TRBD1. Germline-derived CDR1 and CDR2 are KGHSH and LQKENI. Losses at the gene ends were 3 bases for V and 3 bases for J; bases not matched to a gene: 6. The CDR3 covers 16 residues. The CDR3 sequence is CASSPTGGIYYNEQFF. CDR3 DNA: TGTGCCAGCTCACCGACAGGGGGGATTTACTACAATGAGCAGTTCTTC.

The rearrangement joins TRBV12-5 to TRBJ1-1; D is undetermined. V was cut by 4 bases and J by 1 base, with 10 bases left in between. In germline, CDR1 is LGHNT, CDR2 FRNRAP. The CDR3 consists of 14 residues. CDR3 DNA: TGTGCTAGTGGTTCGGGGAGAGCGAACACTGAAGCTTTCTTT. Translated, it gives CASGSGRANTEAFF. The full variable domain, completed using reference TRBV12-5 and TRBJ1-1, is DARVTQTPRHKVTEMGQEVTMRCQPILGHNTVFWYRQTMMQGLELLAYFRNRAPLDDSGMPKDRFSAEMPDATLATLKIQPSEPRDSAVYFCASGSGRANTEAFFGQGTRLTVV.

The chain is built from TRBV5-1 and TRBJ2-2; D possibly corresponds to TRBD1 (6 bases). Trimming pared 4 bases from V and 6 bases from J, leaving 10 bases between. CDR1 is SGHRS, CDR2 YFSETQ, per germline. The CDR3 length is 13 residues. Here the CDR3 DNA reads TGCGCCAGCAGCCCGGACAGACCCGGGGAGCTGTTTTTT. Its translation: CASSPDRPGELFF.

The chain recombines TRBV5-6 with TRBJ1-2, with D possibly being TRBD1 (5 bases). Germline V lookup: CDR1 SGHDT, CDR2 YYEEEE. The CDR3 spans 14 residues. V was cut by 4 bases and J by 6 bases, with 16 bases left in between. In DNA form, the CDR3 reads TGTGCCAGCAGCGGGGGAAGGGCTGTGGATGGCTACACCTTC. It yields the protein CASSGGRAVDGYTF.

The V and J genes are TRBV5-1 and TRBJ2-7; 7 bases fit TRBD2. With V trimmed by 0 bases and J by 6 bases, 9 bases remained unmatched. The germline gives CDR1 SGHRS, CDR2 YFSETQ. This CDR3 comprises 15 residues. The CDR3 region is CASSLGMVGGPEQYF. The CDR3 DNA reads TGCGCCAGCAGCTTGGGAATGGTGGGAGGGCCCGAGCAGTACTTC.

About this clone itself: Other DNA sequences of this sample code for an identical CDR3. This sequence joins TRBV7-9 and TRBJ1-2; D call uncertain. Per germline, CDR1 SEHNR and CDR2 FQNEAQ (reference sequence). The CDR3 sequence is 12 residues long. The V and J ends lost 5 bases and 5 bases respectively, with 9 bases between them. CDR3 DNA: TGTGCCAGCAGCCCTAGCGGATATGGCTACACCTTC. Translation: CASSPSGYGYTF. The whole variable domain, filled in from reference TRBV7-9 and TRBJ1-2, reads DTGVSQNPRHKITKRGQNVTFRCDPISEHNRLYWYRQTLGQGPEFLTYFQNEAQLEKSRLLSDRFSAERPKGSFSTLEIQRTEQGDSAMYLCASSPSGYGYTFGSGTRLTVV.

This clone appeared a single time. The chain links TRBV10-3 to TRBJ2-1, with D uncertain. The CDR3 has 14 amino acids. CDR1 is ENHRY, CDR2 SYGVKD, per germline. The V and J ends lost 3 bases and 5 bases respectively, with 11 bases between them. The CDR3: CAISDKVENNEQFF. The CDR3 region has the DNA TGTGCCATCAGTGATAAAGTTGAAAACAATGAGCAGTTCTTC.

This chain links TRBV6-5 with TRBJ2-7; D perhaps matches TRBD2 (6 bases). This CDR3 spans 13 amino acids. Germline V gene lookup returns CDR1 MNHEY and CDR2 SVGAGI. Trimming left V 7 bases short and J 6 bases short, with 16 bases between. The CDR3 DNA reads TGTGCCAGCACTGCGGATGGAGGGCGCGAGCAGTACTTC. Protein: CASTADGGREQYF.

This sequence joins TRBV14 and TRBJ2-1, with D maybe TRBD2 (5 bases). The germline V gene encodes CDR1 SGHDN and CDR2 FVKESK. CDR3 length: 16 residues. Trimming removed 1 base at V and 1 base at J, with 11 bases between. The CDR3 DNA follows: TGTGCCAGCAGCCAAGGCCGGGGATCTTCCTACAATGAGCAGTTCTTC. It encodes CASSQGRGSSYNEQFF.

The gene calls are TRBV19 and TRBJ1-2; 9 bases are shared with TRBD1. Germline-derived CDR1 and CDR2 are LNHDA and SQIVND (reference sequence). The CDR3 runs 15 residues. V shed 6 bases and J 5 bases; nucleotides not matched to a gene: 10. The CDR3 nucleotides read TGTGCCAGTAGCGACTTTTCCGGGACAGGGTATGGCTACACCTTC. It specifies CASSDFSGTGYGYTF. Full variable domain (rest looked up from reference TRBV19 and TRBJ1-2): DGGITQSPKYLFRKEGQNVTLSCEQNLNHDAMYWYRQDPGQGLRLIYYSQIVNDFQKGDIAEGYSVSREKKESFPLTVTSAQKNPTAFYLCASSDFSGTGYGYTFGSGTRLTVV.

The chain is built from TRBV5-4 and TRBJ2-3, with 8 bases that match TRBD2. The ends lost 4 bases at V and 0 bases at J; junction bases unmatched: 7. The CDR3 has 16 amino acids. CDR1 and CDR2 from the germline V gene are SGHNT and YYREEE (reference sequence). The CDR3 coding sequence is TGTGCCAGCAGCCCTACGACTAGCGTAAGCACAGATACGCAGTATTTT. Its translation: CASSPTTSVSTDTQYF.